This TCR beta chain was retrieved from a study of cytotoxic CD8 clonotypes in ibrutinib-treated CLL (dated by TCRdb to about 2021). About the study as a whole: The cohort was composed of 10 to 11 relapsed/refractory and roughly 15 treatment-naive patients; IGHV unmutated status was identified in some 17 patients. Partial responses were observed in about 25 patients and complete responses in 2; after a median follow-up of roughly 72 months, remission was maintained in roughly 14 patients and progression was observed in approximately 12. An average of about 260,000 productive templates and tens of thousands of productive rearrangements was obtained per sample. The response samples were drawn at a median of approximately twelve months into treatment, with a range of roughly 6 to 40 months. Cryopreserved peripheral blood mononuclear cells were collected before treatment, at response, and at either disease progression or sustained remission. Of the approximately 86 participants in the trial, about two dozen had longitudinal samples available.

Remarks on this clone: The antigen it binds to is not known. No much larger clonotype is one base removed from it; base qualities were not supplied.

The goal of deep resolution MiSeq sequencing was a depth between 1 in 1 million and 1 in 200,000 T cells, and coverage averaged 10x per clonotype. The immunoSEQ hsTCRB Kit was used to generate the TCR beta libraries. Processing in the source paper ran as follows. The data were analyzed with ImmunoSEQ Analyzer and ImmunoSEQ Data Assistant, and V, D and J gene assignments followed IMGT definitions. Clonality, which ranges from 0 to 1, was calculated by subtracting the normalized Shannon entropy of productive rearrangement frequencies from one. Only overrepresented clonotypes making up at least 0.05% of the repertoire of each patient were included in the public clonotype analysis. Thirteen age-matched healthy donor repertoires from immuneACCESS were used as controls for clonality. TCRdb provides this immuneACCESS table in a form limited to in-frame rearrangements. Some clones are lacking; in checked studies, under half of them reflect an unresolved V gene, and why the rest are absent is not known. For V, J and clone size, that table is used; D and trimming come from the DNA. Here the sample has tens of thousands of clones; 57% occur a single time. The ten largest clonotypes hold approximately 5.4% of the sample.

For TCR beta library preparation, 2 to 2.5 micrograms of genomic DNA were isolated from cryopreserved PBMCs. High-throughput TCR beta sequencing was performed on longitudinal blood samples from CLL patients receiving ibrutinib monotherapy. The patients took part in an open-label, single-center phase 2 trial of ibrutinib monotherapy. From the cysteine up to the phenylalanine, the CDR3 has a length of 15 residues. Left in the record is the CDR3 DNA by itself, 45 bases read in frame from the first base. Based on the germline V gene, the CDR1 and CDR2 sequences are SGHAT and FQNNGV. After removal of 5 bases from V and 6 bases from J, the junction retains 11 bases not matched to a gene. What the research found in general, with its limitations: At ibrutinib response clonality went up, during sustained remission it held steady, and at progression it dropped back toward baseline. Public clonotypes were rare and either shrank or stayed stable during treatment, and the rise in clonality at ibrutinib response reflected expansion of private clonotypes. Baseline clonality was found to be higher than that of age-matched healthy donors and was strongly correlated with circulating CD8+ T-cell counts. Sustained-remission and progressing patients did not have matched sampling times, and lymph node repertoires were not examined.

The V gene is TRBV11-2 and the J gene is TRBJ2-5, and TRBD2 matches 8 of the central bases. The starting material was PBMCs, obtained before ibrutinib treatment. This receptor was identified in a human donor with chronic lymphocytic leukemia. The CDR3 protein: CASSGTAGGFKTQYF. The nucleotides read TGTGCCAGCAGCGGTACGGCGGGGGGTTTCAAGACCCAGTACTTC.